Included here is one T cell receptor (beta chain) sequence, with context. Since a far larger clone is one base different, this is likely a read error. First-strand cDNA relied on TRAV- and TRBV-specific primers spanning alpha and beta chains. Amplification of TCRs used a constant-region primer and V-primer adapter for roughly 20 PCR cycles. TCRdb reprocessed the reads via MiXCR and lists one record per CDR3 protein. The profile shows 60,000 to 75,000 distinct CDR3 sequences, about 30% of them singletons. This CDR3 spans 13 amino acids. J lost 2 bases, V lost 7 bases, and 5 bases had no gene match. Per germline, CDR1 SGHKS and CDR2 YYEKEE (reference sequence). This specimen comes from a study of low-dose radiotherapy and immunotherapy resistance in tumors. Time point described: before trial treatment.

The origin of this receptor is a male donor with rectosigmoid adenocarcinoma. Sample: PBMCs, taken before treatment. V and J are TRBV5-5 and TRBJ1-2; TRBD1 aligns across 7 bases. The chain's CDR3 is CASGRDRNYGYTF. The DNA for the CDR3 is TGTGCCAGCGGCAGGGACAGAAACTATGGCTACACCTTC.